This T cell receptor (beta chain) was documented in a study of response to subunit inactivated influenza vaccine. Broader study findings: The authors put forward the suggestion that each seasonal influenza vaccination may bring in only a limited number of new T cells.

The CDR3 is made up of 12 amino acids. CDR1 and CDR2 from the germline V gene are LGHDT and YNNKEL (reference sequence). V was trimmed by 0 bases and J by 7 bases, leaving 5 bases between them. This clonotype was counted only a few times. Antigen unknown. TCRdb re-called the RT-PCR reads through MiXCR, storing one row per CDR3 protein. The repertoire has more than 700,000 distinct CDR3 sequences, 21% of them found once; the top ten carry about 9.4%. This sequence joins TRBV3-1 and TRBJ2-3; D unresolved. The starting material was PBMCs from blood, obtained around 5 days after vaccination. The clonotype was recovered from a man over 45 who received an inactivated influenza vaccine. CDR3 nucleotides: TGTGCCAGCAGCCAAGACAAGCATACGCAGTATTTT. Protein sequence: CASSQDKHTQYF.